This T cell receptor beta chain was recorded in a study of blood T cell repertoires in COVID-19. Libraries were prepared by immunoSEQ multiplex PCR; TCRdb keeps only in-frame clonotypes and omits some of them. The table shows around 200,000 clones, with about 88% occurring only once. CDR1 and CDR2 (germline): SGDLS, YYNGEE. Trimming at V came to 4 bases and at J to 2 bases, leaving 6 bases not matched to a gene. This CDR3 region has 15 residues. The TCR comes from a man between 18 and 29 years old with active or convalescent COVID-19. The source material was peripheral blood. The J gene is TRBJ2-7, the V gene TRBV9; 10 nucleotides agree with TRBD2. CDR3 protein: CASSPGLALTYEQYF. Written as DNA, the CDR3 is TGTGCCAGCAGCCCGGGACTAGCGCTTACCTACGAGCAGTACTTC.